These T cell receptor beta chains were read from a single sample in a study of shared clonotypes between healthy human individuals. Here immunoSEQ multiplex PCR was the method, and the copy in TCRdb shows in-frame clones only, minus some. The repertoire holds more than 2,000,000 clones, more than 80% seen once, with roughly 0.15% in the top ten. Input material: naive CD4+ T cells sorted from blood. Source of these receptors: a young man in good health. Each CDR3 is given with its conserved first and last residue. D genes are given only for firm matches. Clone size is shown for a subset of rows, as once, few, many or a class of expanded clone.

CDR3 length: 15
clone size: NA
D gene: TRBD1
J gene: TRBJ2-7
V gene: TRBV6-1
CDR3 DNA: TGTGCCAGCAGTGGGGACAGGGACCTCTCCTACGAGCAGTACTTC
CDR3 protein: CASSGDRDLSYEQYF

CDR3 length: 14
clone size: NA
D gene: TRBD2
J gene: TRBJ2-3
V gene: TRBV5-1
CDR3 DNA: TGCGCCAGCAGCTACACTAGCGGGGGCGATACGCAGTATTTT
CDR3 protein: CASSYTSGGDTQYF

CDR3 length: 14
clone size: once
D gene: TRBD1
J gene: TRBJ1-5
V gene: TRBV6-5
CDR3 DNA: TGTGCCAGCAGTCGCAGGGGGAGCAATCAGCCCCAGCATTTT
CDR3 protein: CASSRRGSNQPQHF

CDR3 length: 13
clone size: once
D gene: NA
J gene: TRBJ2-7
V gene: TRBV2
CDR3 DNA: TGTGCCAGCAGTGTCGGCCTTATTGGCGAGCAGTACTTC
CDR3 protein: CASSVGLIGEQYF

CDR3 length: 16
clone size: NA
D gene: NA
J gene: TRBJ1-2
V gene: TRBV14
CDR3 DNA: TGTGCCAGCAGCCCCCTCGCGGCTGGGGGGTCCAATGGCTACACCTTC
CDR3 protein: CASSPLAAGGSNGYTF

CDR3 length: 14
clone size: few
D gene: NA
J gene: TRBJ1-5
V gene: TRBV2
CDR3 DNA: TGTGCCAGCGCGCCCCGGGGGGCAAGTCAGCCCCAGCATTTT
CDR3 protein: CASAPRGASQPQHF

CDR3 length: 13
clone size: NA
D gene: NA
J gene: TRBJ1-2
V gene: TRBV28
CDR3 DNA: TGTGCCAGCAGTTTAGGGCAGTCCTATGGCTACACCTTC
CDR3 protein: CASSLGQSYGYTF

CDR3 length: 13
clone size: few
D gene: TRBD1
J gene: TRBJ1-5
V gene: TRBV6-5
CDR3 DNA: TGTGCCAGCAGCTCGGACAGGACTACAGCCCAGCATTTT
CDR3 protein: CASSSDRTTAQHF

CDR3 length: 14
clone size: NA
D gene: TRBD1
J gene: TRBJ1-5
V gene: TRBV7-2
CDR3 DNA: TGTGCCAGCAGCCCCGACAGGGTGGGTCAGCCCCAGCATTTT
CDR3 protein: CASSPDRVGQPQHF

CDR3 length: 16
clone size: NA
D gene: NA
J gene: TRBJ2-5
V gene: TRBV4-3
CDR3 DNA: TGCGCCAGCAGCCAAGATCGGGGGTTTGGCCAAGAGACCCAGTACTTC
CDR3 protein: CASSQDRGFGQETQYF

CDR3 length: 14
clone size: NA
D gene: NA
J gene: TRBJ2-7
V gene: TRBV6-6
CDR3 DNA: TGTGCCAGCACCCCGGATGGGAACTCCTACGAGCAGTACTTC
CDR3 protein: CASTPDGNSYEQYF

CDR3 length: 15
clone size: once
D gene: TRBD1
J gene: TRBJ2-1
V gene: TRBV29-1
CDR3 DNA: TGCAGCGCCGGACAGGGCCTAAGCTCCTACAATGAGCAGTTCTTC
CDR3 protein: CSAGQGLSSYNEQFF

CDR3 length: 20
clone size: NA
D gene: TRBD2
J gene: TRBJ2-5
V gene: TRBV4-1
CDR3 DNA: TGCGCCAGCAGCCAAGATAGGACTAGCGGGGGGGCCGATCGGAGAGAGACCCAGTACTTC
CDR3 protein: CASSQDRTSGGADRRETQYF

CDR3 length: 16
clone size: NA
D gene: NA
J gene: TRBJ1-5
V gene: TRBV2
CDR3 DNA: TGTGCCAGCAGTCAAGGGACGTGGACGTTGTCTCAGCCCCAGCATTTT
CDR3 protein: CASSQGTWTLSQPQHF

CDR3 length: 16
clone size: NA
D gene: TRBD1
J gene: TRBJ1-2
V gene: TRBV10-3
CDR3 DNA: TGTGCCATCAGTGAGTCGTCGGGACAGGGGAGGTATGGCTACACCTTC
CDR3 protein: CAISESSGQGRYGYTF

CDR3 length: 16
clone size: NA
D gene: TRBD2
J gene: TRBJ2-1
V gene: TRBV4-3
CDR3 DNA: TGCGCCAGCAGCCTTATAGCGGGAGGGCCAGCGAATGAGCAGTTCTTC
CDR3 protein: CASSLIAGGPANEQFF

CDR3 length: 16
clone size: NA
D gene: NA
J gene: TRBJ1-2
V gene: TRBV7-9
CDR3 DNA: TGTGCCAGCAGCTTAGCGTTCGGGGCTGGAGACTATGGCTACACCTTC
CDR3 protein: CASSLAFGAGDYGYTF

CDR3 length: 13
clone size: NA
D gene: NA
J gene: TRBJ1-5
V gene: TRBV2
CDR3 DNA: TGTGCCAGCAGGGACAGTTTGGGTCAGCCCCAGCATTTT
CDR3 protein: CASRDSLGQPQHF

CDR3 length: 14
clone size: NA
D gene: NA
J gene: TRBJ2-7
V gene: TRBV15
CDR3 DNA: TGTGCCACCAGCAGAGGAGGGTCAAGCAACGAGCAGTACTTC
CDR3 protein: CATSRGGSSNEQYF

CDR3 length: 18
clone size: NA
D gene: TRBD1
J gene: TRBJ1-6
V gene: TRBV19
CDR3 DNA: TGTGCCAGTAGTCCTGGACAGGGGAGTAGAACCTATAATTCACCCCTCCACTTT
CDR3 protein: CASSPGQGSRTYNSPLHF

CDR3 length: 15
clone size: NA
D gene: NA
J gene: TRBJ2-3
V gene: TRBV27
CDR3 DNA: TGTGCCAGCAGTTTAACGGGAGCCCGGACAGATACGCAGTATTTT
CDR3 protein: CASSLTGARTDTQYF

CDR3 length: 14
clone size: once
D gene: NA
J gene: TRBJ1-1
V gene: TRBV19
CDR3 DNA: TGTGCCAGTAGTACGCCACCTTCCACCACTGAAGCTTTCTTT
CDR3 protein: CASSTPPSTTEAFF

CDR3 length: 14
clone size: NA
D gene: NA
J gene: TRBJ1-2
V gene: TRBV28
CDR3 DNA: TGTGCCAGCAGTTCGGGAAGGGTGGTGTATGGCTACACCTTC
CDR3 protein: CASSSGRVVYGYTF

CDR3 length: 15
clone size: NA
D gene: TRBD2
J gene: TRBJ2-2
V gene: TRBV9
CDR3 DNA: TGTGCCAGCAGCTCCGGGACTAGCGGCACCGGGGAGCTGTTTTTT
CDR3 protein: CASSSGTSGTGELFF

CDR3 length: 15
clone size: NA
D gene: TRBD1
J gene: TRBJ1-4
V gene: TRBV7-9
CDR3 DNA: TGTGCCAGCAGCCTTCTGGGACAGGGAGAGAAAAAACTGTTTTTT
CDR3 protein: CASSLLGQGEKKLFF

CDR3 length: 16
clone size: NA
D gene: TRBD2
J gene: TRBJ2-2
V gene: TRBV6-5
CDR3 DNA: TGTGCCAGCAGTTCCCGGACTAGCGGTAACACCGGGGAGCTGTTTTTT
CDR3 protein: CASSSRTSGNTGELFF